This T cell receptor beta chain was found in a study of CD8 T cells in ankylosing spondylitis. Notes on the study in general: Significantly higher representation of disease-linked clones was reported for matched ankylosing spondylitis synovial fluid. A motif of under 10 highly homologous TCR beta variants was seen as apparently characteristic of ankylosing spondylitis blood.

Researchers built TCR beta libraries using quantitative 5'-RACE with molecular barcodes. A single record per CDR3 protein comes from TCRdb applying MiXCR to the 5' RACE reads. Among 200,000 to 250,000 distinct CDR3 sequences, 20% to 30% were seen once, and the ten largest hold just over 6.5%. Notes on this clonotype: Its target is not known.

J was trimmed by 7 bases and V by 4 bases; bases with no gene match: 13. The CDR3 spans 19 residues. Germline CDR1 is SGHAT and CDR2 is FQNNGV. The chain has TRBV11-2 and TRBJ2-1, with 16 bases identical to TRBD2. The TCR sequence derives from a male donor with ankylosing spondylitis or in good health (not recorded which). Sequencing used blood, either unsorted or a sorted T cell fraction (not recorded which). The CDR3 spells CASSSGTSGRVGPKNEQFF. The CDR3, as DNA: TGTGCCAGCAGCTCTGGGACTAGCGGGAGGGTAGGCCCTAAGAATGAGCAGTTCTTC.